The rows below give T cell receptor beta chains drawn from one sample of a study of blood T cell repertoires in COVID-19. This table comes from immunoSEQ multiplex PCR, and its TCRdb copy is limited to in-frame clones, with some not included. The sample lists some 200,000 clones, 65% to 90% seen once, with around 5.2% in the top ten. The sample was PBMCs or T cells enriched from blood (not recorded which). All receptors derive from an older woman with acute COVID-19. The CDR3 runs from the conserved cysteine through the conserved F or W. Fields, in order: V gene, clone size, J gene, D gene, CDR3 DNA, CDR3 protein. D genes are given only for firm matches. Clone size is stated in some rows and not others, as once, few, many or a class when expanded.

TRBV19	once	TRBJ2-3	TRBD2	TGTGCCAGTAGTATTTCCGGACTAGCGGGAGGGACGTCAACAGATACGCAGTATTTT	CASSISGLAGGTSTDTQYF
TRBV7-2	-	TRBJ1-1	-	TGTGCCAGCAGCTACGGACTGTTGAACACTGAAGCTTTCTTT	CASSYGLLNTEAFF
TRBV5-1	-	TRBJ2-5	TRBD2	TGCGCCAGCAGGAGGGGACTAGCGGGGGATGAGACCCAGTACTTC	CASRRGLAGDETQYF
TRBV5-6	-	TRBJ1-2	-	TGTGCCAGCAGCATCGACATCCGGAATGGCTACACCTTC	CASSIDIRNGYTF
TRBV13	-	TRBJ2-1	TRBD2	TGTGCCAGCAGCCGGACTAGCGGGAGGCGGAGCTCCTACAATGAGCAGTTCTTC	CASSRTSGRRSSYNEQFF
TRBV30	-	TRBJ1-5	TRBD1	TGTGCCTGGAGTAGGGACAGCCCTACGGGGCAGCCCCAGCATTTT	CAWSRDSPTGQPQHF
TRBV6-5	-	TRBJ1-5	TRBD1	TGTGCCAGCAGTAGGACAGGCAACAATCAGCCCCAGCATTTT	CASSRTGNNQPQHF
TRBV11-2	-	TRBJ1-3	TRBD1	TGTGCCAGCAGCTCAACCGACAGGGTCGGAAACACCATATATTTT	CASSSTDRVGNTIYF
TRBV24-1	-	TRBJ1-2	TRBD1	TGTGCCACCAGTGATTTCGACAGGGATGGCTACACCTTC	CATSDFDRDGYTF
TRBV28	-	TRBJ1-5	TRBD1	TGTGCCAGCTATCCCCCCCATTGGGGGACAGATAGCAATCAGCCCCAGCATTTT	CASYPPHWGTDSNQPQHF
TRBV3-1/TRBV3-2	-	TRBJ1-4	TRBD1	TGTGCCAGCAGCTCCAGGACAGGTTCGAATGAAAAACTGTTTTTT	CASSSRTGSNEKLFF
TRBV15	-	TRBJ2-7	TRBD2	TGTGCCACCAGCAGCCCTCTAGCGGGAGTGAGAAACGAGCAGTACTTC	CATSSPLAGVRNEQYF
TRBV7-2	-	TRBJ1-5	-	TGTGCCAGCAGCCGGGATAGCAATCAGCCCCAGCATTTT	CASSRDSNQPQHF
TRBV27	-	TRBJ2-1	TRBD2	TGTGCCAGCAGCAACCAGCGGGGCTCCTACAATGAGCAGTTCTTC	CASSNQRGSYNEQFF
TRBV28	-	TRBJ1-2	-	TGTGCCAGCAGACCGATTAGCGGTGGCTACACCTTC	CASRPISGGYTF
TRBV7-9	once	TRBJ2-3	-	TGTGCCAGCAGTCCGACGACTAGCACAGATACGCAGTATTTT	CASSPTTSTDTQYF
TRBV7-2	-	TRBJ2-1	-	TGTGCCAGCAGCTTAGCTGTAGCCTCCTACAATGAGCAGTTCTTC	CASSLAVASYNEQFF
TRBV18	few	TRBJ1-1	TRBD1	TGTGCCAGCTCACGCGAACAGGGGATGAACACTGAAGCTTTCTTT	CASSREQGMNTEAFF
TRBV7-9	-	TRBJ2-3	TRBD2	TGTGCCAGCAGCCCAGGGACTAGCGGGGCAGATACGCAGTATTTT	CASSPGTSGADTQYF
TRBV11-2	-	TRBJ2-2	TRBD2	TGTGCCAGCAGCTTAGTGTCGGCGGGAGTACACGGGGAGCTGTTTTTT	CASSLVSAGVHGELFF
TRBV2	-	TRBJ1-2	-	TGTGCCAGCAGTGAAGCTTGGCAGGGAGGAGGCTACACCTTC	CASSEAWQGGGYTF
TRBV5-1	-	TRBJ2-2	-	TGCGCCAGCAAGGGGGAGAACACCGGGGAGCTGTTTTTT	CASKGENTGELFF
TRBV30	-	TRBJ1-2	TRBD1	TGTGCCTGGAGTGGCGTTCGGGACAGAAAACCTCGCTACACCTTC	CAWSGVRDRKPRYTF
TRBV10-1	-	TRBJ2-7	-	TGCGCCAGCAGGGCAACAGGGTCTTCCTACGAGCAGTACTTC	CASRATGSSYEQYF
TRBV6-5	-	TRBJ1-2	-	TGTGCCAGCAGTTACTCGTTCACAGGGAATAGCTATGGCTACACCTTC	CASSYSFTGNSYGYTF
TRBV6-2/TRBV6-3	-	TRBJ2-1	TRBD1	TGTGCCAGCAGCAGTACAGGGGATGAGCAGTTCTTC	CASSSTGDEQFF
TRBV24-1	-	TRBJ2-5	-	TGTGCCACCAGTGATTTGGGAGGTGTACAAGAGACCCAGTACTTC	CATSDLGGVQETQYF
TRBV7-2	once	TRBJ2-3	TRBD2	TGTGCCAGCAGCTTAGTTGGGCTAGCGGGTGATACGCAGTATTTT	CASSLVGLAGDTQYF
TRBV11-2	-	TRBJ1-1	-	TGTGCCAGCAGCACCCACCGACAGGTCCGGAACACTGAAGCTTTCTTT	CASSTHRQVRNTEAFF
TRBV7-9	-	TRBJ1-1	-	TGTGCCAGCAGCCTAGGACAGTTTGAAGCTTTCTTT	CASSLGQFEAFF
TRBV3-1/TRBV3-2	-	TRBJ1-5	-	TGTGCCAGCAGCCAAGAAGCCAGGGGTCAGCCCCAGCATTTT	CASSQEARGQPQHF
TRBV15	-	TRBJ1-4	-	TGTGCCACCAGCAGTCAGATCCTCGGGAAGGATAATGAAAAACTGTTTTTT	CATSSQILGKDNEKLFF
TRBV7-2	-	TRBJ2-7	TRBD1	TGTGCCAGCAGCTCCGGACAGGGGGAGGGGGAGCAGTACTTC	CASSSGQGEGEQYF
TRBV9	-	TRBJ2-1	-	TGTGCCAGCAGCGTAGGGGACACATACAATGAGCAGTTCTTC	CASSVGDTYNEQFF
TRBV11-2	-	TRBJ2-1	TRBD2	TGTGCCAGCACCTTGCCGGGACTAGATAGGAATGAGCAGTTCTTC	CASTLPGLDRNEQFF
TRBV24-1	-	TRBJ2-3	-	TGTGCCACCAGTGACGACAGTTTTAGCACAGATACGCAGTATTTT	CATSDDSFSTDTQYF
TRBV2	-	TRBJ2-1	TRBD2	TGTGCCAGCAGTGACGGGACTAGCGGATTATACAATGAGCAGTTCTTC	CASSDGTSGLYNEQFF
TRBV7-9	once	TRBJ1-4	-	TGTGCCAGCAGCTCGCCCCAGGGGCGGCGTGAAAAACTGTTTTTT	CASSSPQGRREKLFF
TRBV4-3	-	TRBJ1-4	-	TGCGCCAGCAGCCGTGCGGGGGGAACTAATGAAAAACTGTTTTTT	CASSRAGGTNEKLFF
TRBV7-9	-	TRBJ2-4	-	TGTGCCAGCAGCCCTACCCGGGGACAAGCCGGCGGGAACATTCAGTACTTC	CASSPTRGQAGGNIQYF
TRBV7-2	-	TRBJ1-1	TRBD1	TGTGCCAGCAGCTTAGGGACAGGGACGAATGAAGCTTTCTTT	CASSLGTGTNEAFF
TRBV18	-	TRBJ1-2	-	TGTGCCAGCTCACCAGCCCGACAGGATGGCTACACCTTC	CASSPARQDGYTF
TRBV19	few	TRBJ1-6	-	TGTGCCAGTAGCCCTGTATCAGGGCAAATGAAGTCACCCCTCCACTTT	CASSPVSGQMKSPLHF
TRBV6-2/TRBV6-3	-	TRBJ2-3	TRBD1	TGTGCCAGCAGTTTCGGGACAGGGGTTCATGGTACAGATACGCAGTATTTT	CASSFGTGVHGTDTQYF
TRBV5-8	-	TRBJ2-1	-	TGTGCCAGCAGCTTGGTCGGGGAAACCTACAATGAGCAGTTCTTC	CASSLVGETYNEQFF
TRBV5-4	-	TRBJ1-6	-	TGTGCCAGCAGCTTGGAGGAGGGTTCACCCCTCCACTTT	CASSLEEGSPLHF
TRBV11-3	-	TRBJ2-1	TRBD2	TGTGCCAGCAGCTTAGAAGGGCTAGCGGGGGATGAGCAGTTCTTC	CASSLEGLAGDEQFF
TRBV2	-	TRBJ2-1	TRBD2	TGTGCCAGCCAGCGGACTAGCGGGAGTAGAGATGAGCAGTTCTTC	CASQRTSGSRDEQFF